This T cell receptor (beta chain) was documented in a study of spatial heterogeneity in lung cancer. Study-wide background: Available follow-up PBMC samples, collected a median of about 24 months post-resection, were sequenced.

Stated time point: blood at routine non-recurrence follow-up after resection. Without sorting, whole RNA was sequenced from tumor, nontumor lung or frozen PBMC. The study, taken as a whole, reports: Ubiquitous expanded tumor TCRs showed up in blood more at resection than follow-up.

This clonotype was counted once. The target antigen is unknown. The presence of a unique molecular identifier marked each TCR cDNA molecule. From the 5' RACE reads, TCRdb called clonotypes with MiXCR, one entry per CDR3 protein. The sample holds tens of thousands of distinct CDR3 sequences, 10% to 15% seen once. This CDR3 is built from 11 residues. V gave up 1 base and J gave up 3 bases, with 1 base separating them. This clonotype was obtained from a male donor with early-stage non-small cell lung cancer. The sample consisted of PBMCs, taken at follow-up. The J gene is TRBJ2-7, the V gene TRBV12-3 or TRBV12-4; no reliable D call. CDR3 nucleotides: TGTGCCAGCAGTTTAGTCTACGAGCAGTACTTC. It encodes CASSLVYEQYF.